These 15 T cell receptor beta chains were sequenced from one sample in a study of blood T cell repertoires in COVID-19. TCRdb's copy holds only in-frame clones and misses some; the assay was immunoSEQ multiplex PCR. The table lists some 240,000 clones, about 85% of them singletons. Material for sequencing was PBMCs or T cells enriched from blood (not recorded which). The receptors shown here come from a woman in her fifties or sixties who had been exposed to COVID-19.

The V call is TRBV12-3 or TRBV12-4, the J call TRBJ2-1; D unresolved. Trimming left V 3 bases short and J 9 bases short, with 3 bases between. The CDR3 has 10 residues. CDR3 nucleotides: TGTGCCAGCAGTTTCTCTGAGCAGTTCTTC. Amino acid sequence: CASSFSEQFF.

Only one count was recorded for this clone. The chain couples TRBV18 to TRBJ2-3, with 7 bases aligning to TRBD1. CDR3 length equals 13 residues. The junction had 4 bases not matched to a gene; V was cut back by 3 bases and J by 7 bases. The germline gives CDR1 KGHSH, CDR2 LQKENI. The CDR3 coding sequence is TGTGCCAGCTCACCCGACAGGGACCATACGCAGTATTTT. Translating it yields CASSPDRDHTQYF.

CDR3 amino acids: CASSPGQLNYGYTF. The CDR3 DNA sequence: TGTGCCAGCAGTCCCGGACAGCTCAACTATGGCTACACCTTC. The chain uses TRBV6-6 and TRBJ1-2; maybe TRBD1 (6 bases). The germline V gene encodes CDR1 MNHNY and CDR2 SVGAGI (reference sequence). V lost 5 bases to trimming and J lost 2 bases, with 12 bases between them. The CDR3 spans 14 residues.

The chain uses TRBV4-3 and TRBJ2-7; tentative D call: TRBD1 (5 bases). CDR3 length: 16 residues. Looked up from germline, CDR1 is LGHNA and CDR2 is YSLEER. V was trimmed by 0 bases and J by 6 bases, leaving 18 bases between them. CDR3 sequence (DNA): TGCGCCAGCAGCCAAGAAGACAGTCCCCGAAATTTCGAGCAGTACTTC. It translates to CASSQEDSPRNFEQYF.

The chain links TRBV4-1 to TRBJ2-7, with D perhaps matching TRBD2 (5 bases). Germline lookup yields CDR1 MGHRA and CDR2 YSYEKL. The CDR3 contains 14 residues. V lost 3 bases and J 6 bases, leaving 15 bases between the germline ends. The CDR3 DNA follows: TGCGCCAGCAGCCAGGTCGGACTCTGGCGCGAGCAGTACTTC. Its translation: CASSQVGLWREQYF.

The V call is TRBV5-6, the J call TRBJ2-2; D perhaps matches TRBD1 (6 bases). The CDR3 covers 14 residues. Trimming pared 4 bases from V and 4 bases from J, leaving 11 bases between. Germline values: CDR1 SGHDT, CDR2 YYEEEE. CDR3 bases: TGTGCCAGCAGCCCCTGGACAGTCACCGGGGAGCTGTTTTTT. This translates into CASSPWTVTGELFF.

In DNA, the CDR3 is TGTGCCAGCAGCTTAGGGCGGGCGTTGATCAATTCACCCCTCCACTTT. Its protein product is CASSLGRALINSPLHF. The chain recombines TRBV7-2 with TRBJ1-6; D unclear. Per germline, CDR1 SGHTA and CDR2 FQGNSA. There are 16 residues in the CDR3. V gave up 1 base and J gave up 7 bases, with 14 bases separating them.

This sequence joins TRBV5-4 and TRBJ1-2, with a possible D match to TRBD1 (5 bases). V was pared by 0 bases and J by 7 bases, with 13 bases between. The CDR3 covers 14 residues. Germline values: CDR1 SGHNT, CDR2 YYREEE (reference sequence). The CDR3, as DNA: TGTGCCAGCAGCTTGGGTGGGGCGGTGAGTGGCTACACCTTC. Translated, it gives CASSLGGAVSGYTF.

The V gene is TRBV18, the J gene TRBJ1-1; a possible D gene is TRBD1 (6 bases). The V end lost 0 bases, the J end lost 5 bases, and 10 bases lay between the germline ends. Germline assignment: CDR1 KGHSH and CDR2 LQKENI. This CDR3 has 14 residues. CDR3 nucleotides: TGTGCCAGCTCACCACCAGGGGGGGGGACTGAAGCTTTCTTT. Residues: CASSPPGGGTEAFF.

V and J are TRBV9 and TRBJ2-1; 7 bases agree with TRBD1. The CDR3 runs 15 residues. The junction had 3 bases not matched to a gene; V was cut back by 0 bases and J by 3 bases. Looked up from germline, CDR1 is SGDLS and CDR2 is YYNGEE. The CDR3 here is CASSVAGQFYNEQFF. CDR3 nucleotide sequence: TGTGCCAGCAGCGTAGCGGGACAGTTCTACAATGAGCAGTTCTTC.

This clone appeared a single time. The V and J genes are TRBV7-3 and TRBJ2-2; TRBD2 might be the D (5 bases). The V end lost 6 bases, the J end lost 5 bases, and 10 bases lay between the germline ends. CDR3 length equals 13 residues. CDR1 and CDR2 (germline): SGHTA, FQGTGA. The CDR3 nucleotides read TGTGCCAGCAGTCATGGAGGTACCGGGGAGCTGTTTTTT. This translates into CASSHGGTGELFF.

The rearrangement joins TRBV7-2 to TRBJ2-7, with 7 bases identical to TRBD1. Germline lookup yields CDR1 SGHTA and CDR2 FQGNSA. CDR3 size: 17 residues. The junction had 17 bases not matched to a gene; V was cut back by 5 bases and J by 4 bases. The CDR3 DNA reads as TGTGCCAGCAGCCCCTGGGACAGACAAAGGGACGGTTACGAGCAGTACTTC. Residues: CASSPWDRQRDGYEQYF.

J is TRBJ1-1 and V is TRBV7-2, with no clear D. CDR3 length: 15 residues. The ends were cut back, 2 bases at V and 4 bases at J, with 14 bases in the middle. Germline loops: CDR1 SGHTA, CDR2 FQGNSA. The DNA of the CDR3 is TGTGCCAGCAGCTTATTAGGGATTGAGGGCACTGAAGCTTTCTTT. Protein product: CASSLLGIEGTEAFF. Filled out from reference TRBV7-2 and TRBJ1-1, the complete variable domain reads GAGVSQSPSNKVTEKGKDVELRCDPISGHTALYWYRQSLGQGLEFLIYFQGNSAPDKSGLPSDRFSAERTGGSVSTLTIQRTQQEDSAVYLCASSLLGIEGTEAFFGQGTRLTVV.

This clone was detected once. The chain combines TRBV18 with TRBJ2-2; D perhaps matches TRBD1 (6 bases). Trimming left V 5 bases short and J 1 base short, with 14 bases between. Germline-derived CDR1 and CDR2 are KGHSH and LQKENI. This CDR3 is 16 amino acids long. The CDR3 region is CASSANRVLNTGELFF. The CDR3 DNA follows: TGTGCCAGCTCAGCAAACAGGGTCCTGAACACCGGGGAGCTGTTTTTT.

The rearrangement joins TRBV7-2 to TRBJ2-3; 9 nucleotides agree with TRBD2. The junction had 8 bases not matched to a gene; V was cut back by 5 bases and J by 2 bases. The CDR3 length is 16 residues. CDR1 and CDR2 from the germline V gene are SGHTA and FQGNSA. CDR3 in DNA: TGTGCCAGCAGCGCCTCCCTAGCGGGGACCACAGATACGCAGTATTTT. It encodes CASSASLAGTTDTQYF.